This T cell receptor beta chain stems from a study of monozygotic twins with inflammatory bowel disease. From its re-call of the 5' RACE reads, TCRdb lists each CDR3 protein once, without DNA. The sample totals around 450,000 distinct CDR3 sequences; its top ten clones hold more than 2%. Sample: blood. The receptor was derived from a human donor with ulcerative colitis or Crohn's disease, or a healthy co-twin of an affected twin (not recorded which).

The CDR3 protein is CASSLGDSKPSYEQYF. This chain joins TRBV11-2 and TRBJ2-7; TCRdb's D gene call, TRBD1, goes unchecked for lack of DNA. Germline V gene lookup returns CDR1 SGHAT and CDR2 FQNNGV. The CDR3 consists of 16 residues. Complete variable domain (other parts from reference TRBV11-2 and TRBJ2-7): EAGVAQSPRYKIIEKRQSVAFWCNPISGHATLYWYQQILGQGPKLLIQFQNNGVVDDSQLPKDRFSAERLKGVDSTLKIQPAKLEDSAVYLCASSLGDSKPSYEQYFGPGTRLTVT.